The clone carrying this TCR beta chain appeared a single time. The V gene's germline CDR1 is SGHAT and CDR2 FQNNGV. J was trimmed by 6 bases and V by 3 bases; bases with no gene match: 7. This CDR3 region has 14 residues. In the authors' workflow: Researchers report that nucleated cell counts were estimated from reference gene primer amplification. The protocol was immunoSEQ multiplex PCR, while the TCRdb copy is restricted to in-frame clones and leaves out a portion. V and J calls plus clone size are reproduced from that table; the DNA served to infer D and trimming. The table has more than 250,000 clones, 84% seen once. This entry belongs to a study of blood T cell repertoires in COVID-19. Study in general: The study drew acute and convalescent COVID-19 samples from the United States, Italy and Spain.

The sample consisted of peripheral blood. The TCR sequence derives from a human donor in a cohort sampled during active COVID-19. The chain is built from TRBV11-2 and TRBJ2-7; 8 nucleotides agree with TRBD2. CDR3 region: CASSFAAGDPEQYF. The CDR3 DNA sequence: TGTGCCAGCAGCTTTGCAGCGGGAGATCCCGAGCAGTACTTC.